The next 3 T cell receptor beta chains were all read from a single sample in a study of blood T cell repertoires in COVID-19. The method was immunoSEQ multiplex PCR; TCRdb's version includes in-frame clones alone and lacks a portion of them. In the table there are about 230,000 clones, 81% of which are singletons. The specimen was peripheral blood. These receptors were taken from a woman older than 75 with acute or convalescent COVID-19.

The count of this clone is one. This chain joins TRBV27 and TRBJ1-2; 8 nucleotides agree with TRBD1. CDR3 size: 14 residues. Germline trimming cut 0 bases from V and 8 bases from J; bases unmatched to any gene: 5. The germline CDR1 and CDR2 sequences are MNHEY and SMNVEV (reference sequence). As DNA, the CDR3 is TGTGCCAGCAGTTTATCGCGGCAGGGGGCGGGCTACACCTTC. It yields the protein CASSLSRQGAGYTF.

V is TRBV11-2 and J is TRBJ2-5, with 11 bases lining up with TRBD2. After removal of 3 bases from V and 4 bases from J, the junction contained 7 bases not matched to a gene. This CDR3 contains 16 residues. The germline CDR1 and CDR2 sequences are SGHAT and FQNNGV. In nucleotides, the CDR3 is TGTGCCAGCAGCTTTGCTAGACTAGCGGGATCAGAGACCCAGTACTTC. This sequence encodes CASSFARLAGSETQYF. Complete variable domain (other parts from reference TRBV11-2 and TRBJ2-5): EAGVAQSPRYKIIEKRQSVAFWCNPISGHATLYWYQQILGQGPKLLIQFQNNGVVDDSQLPKDRFSAERLKGVDSTLKIQPAKLEDSAVYLCASSFARLAGSETQYFGPGTRLLVL.

V usage is TRBV5-5 and J usage is TRBJ2-1; perhaps TRBD2 as D (6 bases). The V gene's germline CDR1 is SGHKS and CDR2 YYEKEE (reference sequence). The length of the CDR3 is 15 residues. V lost 0 bases and J 6 bases, leaving 13 bases between the germline ends. CDR3 amino acids: CASSLGASVLNEQFF. CDR3 nucleotides: TGTGCCAGCAGCTTGGGAGCTAGCGTCCTCAATGAGCAGTTCTTC.